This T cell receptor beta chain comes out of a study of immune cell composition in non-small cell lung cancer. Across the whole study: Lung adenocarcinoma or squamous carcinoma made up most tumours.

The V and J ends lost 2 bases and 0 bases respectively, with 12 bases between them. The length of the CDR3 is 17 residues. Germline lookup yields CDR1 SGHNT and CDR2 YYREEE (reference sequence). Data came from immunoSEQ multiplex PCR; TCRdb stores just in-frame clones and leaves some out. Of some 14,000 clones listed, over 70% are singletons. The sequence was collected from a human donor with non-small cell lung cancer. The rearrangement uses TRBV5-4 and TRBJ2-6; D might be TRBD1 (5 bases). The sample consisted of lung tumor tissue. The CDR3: CASSFNQGYSGANVLTF. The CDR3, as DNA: TGTGCCAGCAGCTTTAATCAGGGCTACTCTGGGGCCAACGTCCTGACTTTC.